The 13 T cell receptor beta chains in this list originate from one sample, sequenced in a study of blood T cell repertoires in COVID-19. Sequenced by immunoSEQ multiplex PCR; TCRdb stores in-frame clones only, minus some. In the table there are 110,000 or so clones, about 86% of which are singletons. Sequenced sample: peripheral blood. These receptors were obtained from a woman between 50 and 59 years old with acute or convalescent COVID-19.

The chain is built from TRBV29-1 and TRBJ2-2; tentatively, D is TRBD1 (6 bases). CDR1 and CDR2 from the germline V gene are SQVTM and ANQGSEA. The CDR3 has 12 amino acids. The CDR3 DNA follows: TGCAGTTTCTCGAGGGACAATGAGGAGCTGTTTTTT. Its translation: CSFSRDNEELFF.

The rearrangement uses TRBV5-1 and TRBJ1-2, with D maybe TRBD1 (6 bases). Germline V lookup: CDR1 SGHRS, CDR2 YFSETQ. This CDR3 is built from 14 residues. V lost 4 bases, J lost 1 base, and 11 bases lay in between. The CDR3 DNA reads TGCGCCAGCAGCCTAGGACAGCTTAACTATGGCTACACCTTC. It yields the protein CASSLGQLNYGYTF.

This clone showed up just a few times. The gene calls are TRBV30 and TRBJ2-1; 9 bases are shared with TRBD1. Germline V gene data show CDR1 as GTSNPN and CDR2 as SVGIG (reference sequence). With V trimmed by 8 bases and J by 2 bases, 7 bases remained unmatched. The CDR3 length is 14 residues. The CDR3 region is CAGRDRATYNEQFF. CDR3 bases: TGTGCCGGAAGGGACAGGGCGACCTACAATGAGCAGTTCTTC.

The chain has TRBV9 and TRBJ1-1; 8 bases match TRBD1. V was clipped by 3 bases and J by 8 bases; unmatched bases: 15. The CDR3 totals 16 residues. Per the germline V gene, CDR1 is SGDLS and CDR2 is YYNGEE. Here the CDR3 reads CASSAPGQAFQGEAFF. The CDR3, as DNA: TGTGCCAGCAGCGCCCCGGGACAGGCTTTTCAGGGGGAAGCTTTCTTT.

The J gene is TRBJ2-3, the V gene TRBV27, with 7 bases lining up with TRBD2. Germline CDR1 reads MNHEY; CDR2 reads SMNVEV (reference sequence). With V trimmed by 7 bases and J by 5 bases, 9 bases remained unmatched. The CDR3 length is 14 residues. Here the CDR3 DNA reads TGTGCCAGCATTCCCGCGGGAGTGGTAGATACGCAGTATTTT. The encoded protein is CASIPAGVVDTQYF.

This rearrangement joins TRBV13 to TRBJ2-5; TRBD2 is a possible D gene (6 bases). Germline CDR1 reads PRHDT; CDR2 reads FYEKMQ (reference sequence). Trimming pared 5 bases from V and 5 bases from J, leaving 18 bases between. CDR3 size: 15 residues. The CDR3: CASSTGRLGAETQYF. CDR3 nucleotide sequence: TGTGCCAGCAGCACCGGTCGACTAGGGGCCGAGACCCAGTACTTC.

CDR3 DNA: TGTGCCAGCAATACAGGGATTGGGTCACCCCTCCACTTT. Its protein product is CASNTGIGSPLHF. The V call is TRBV6-5, the J call TRBJ1-6; a possible D gene is TRBD1 (6 bases). The length of the CDR3 is 13 residues. Trimming left V 7 bases short and J 10 bases short, with 14 bases between. Germline V gene data show CDR1 as MNHEY and CDR2 as SVGAGI.

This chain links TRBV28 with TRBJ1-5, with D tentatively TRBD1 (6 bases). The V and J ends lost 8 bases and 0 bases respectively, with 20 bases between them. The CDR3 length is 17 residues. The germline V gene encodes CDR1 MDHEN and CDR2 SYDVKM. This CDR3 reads CASGDLRDTYSNQPQHF. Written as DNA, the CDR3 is TGTGCCAGCGGCGACCTCCGGGACACCTATAGCAATCAGCCCCAGCATTTT.

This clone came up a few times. DNA of the CDR3: TGTGCCAGCAGCTTACAGCGGGGCCTCCATTCACCCCTCCACTTT. This encodes CASSLQRGLHSPLHF. V usage is TRBV13 and J usage is TRBJ1-6; maybe TRBD1 (5 bases). The CDR3 has 15 amino acids. The germline gives CDR1 PRHDT, CDR2 FYEKMQ (reference sequence). Deletions cut 2 bases from V and 8 bases from J, with 13 bases between.

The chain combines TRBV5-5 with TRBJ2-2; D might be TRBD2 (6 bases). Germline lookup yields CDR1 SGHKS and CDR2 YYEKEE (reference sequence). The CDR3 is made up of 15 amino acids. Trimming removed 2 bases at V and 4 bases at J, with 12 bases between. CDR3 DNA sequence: TGTGCCAGCAGCTTTGGGCGGGAAGCCACCGGGGAGCTGTTTTTT. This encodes CASSFGREATGELFF.

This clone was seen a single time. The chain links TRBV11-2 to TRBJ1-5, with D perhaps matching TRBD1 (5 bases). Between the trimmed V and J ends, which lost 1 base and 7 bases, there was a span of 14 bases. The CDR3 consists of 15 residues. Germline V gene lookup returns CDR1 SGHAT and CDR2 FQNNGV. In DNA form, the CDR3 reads TGTGCCAGCAGCTTAGGGGGCAGCGGAGGGCAGCCCCAGCATTTT. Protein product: CASSLGGSGGQPQHF.

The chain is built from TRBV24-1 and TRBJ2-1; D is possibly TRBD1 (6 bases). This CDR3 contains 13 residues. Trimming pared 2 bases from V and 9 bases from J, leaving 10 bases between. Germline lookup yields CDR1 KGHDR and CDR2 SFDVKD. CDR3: CATSDSGRGEQFF. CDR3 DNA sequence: TGTGCCACCAGTGATTCGGGCAGGGGTGAGCAGTTCTTC.

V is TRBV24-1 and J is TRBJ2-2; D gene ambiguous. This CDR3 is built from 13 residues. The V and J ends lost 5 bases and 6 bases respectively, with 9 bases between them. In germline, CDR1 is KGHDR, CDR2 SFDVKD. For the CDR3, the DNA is TGTGCCACCAGTGTTGGGCCGGCCGGGGAGCTGTTTTTT. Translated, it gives CATSVGPAGELFF.